A single sample gave rise to the 27 T cell receptor beta chains below, sequenced in a study of blood T cell repertoires in COVID-19. Sequencing was performed with immunoSEQ multiplex PCR; in TCRdb, only in-frame clones are kept and a portion is missing. The sample lists 210,000 or so clones; 80% to 85% were seen once. The sample consisted of peripheral blood. These receptors were obtained from a human donor in a cohort sampled during active COVID-19.

The rearrangement links TRBV6-5 to TRBJ1-1; D unresolved. Germline values: CDR1 MNHEY, CDR2 SVGAGI. The CDR3 consists of 14 residues. Between the trimmed V and J ends, which lost 2 bases and 0 bases, there was a span of 7 bases. CDR3 region: CASSYLGLNTEAFF. In nucleotides, the CDR3 is TGTGCCAGCAGTTACCTAGGATTGAACACTGAAGCTTTCTTT.

The rearrangement joins TRBV5-1 to TRBJ1-1; D unclear. This CDR3 has 14 residues. Germline V gene data show CDR1 as SGHRS and CDR2 as YFSETQ. Between the trimmed V and J ends, which lost 4 bases and 5 bases, there was a span of 15 bases. CDR3 bases: TGCGCCAGCAGCCCGGAGGTGGGGAGGACTGAAGCTTTCTTT. It yields the protein CASSPEVGRTEAFF.

The chain recombines TRBV4-2 with TRBJ1-5; TRBD1 matches at 9 bases. The CDR3 covers 15 residues. Germline CDR1 and CDR2: LGHNA and YNFKEQ. V was clipped by 1 base and J by 5 bases; unmatched bases: 3. Here the CDR3 reads CASSQAWTGDQPQHF. The CDR3 DNA follows: TGTGCCAGCAGCCAAGCCTGGACAGGGGATCAGCCCCAGCATTTT.

The chain joins TRBV18 to TRBJ1-3, with D possibly matching TRBD1 (5 bases). Germline V gene sequence: CDR1 KGHSH, CDR2 LQKENI. The V end was cut by 2 bases, the J end by 3 bases, with 8 bases between. This CDR3 comprises 14 residues. CDR3: CASSPDRGGNTIYF. CDR3 nucleotides: TGTGCCAGCTCACCAGATAGGGGTGGAAACACCATATATTTT. The entire variable domain, with the rest obtained from reference TRBV18 and TRBJ1-3, is as follows: NAGVMQNPRHLVRRRGQEARLRCSPMKGHSHVYWYRQLPEEGLKFMVYLQKENIIDESGMPKERFSAEFPKEGPSILRIQQVVRGDSAAYFCASSPDRGGNTIYFGEGSWLTVV.

The V gene is TRBV2, the J gene TRBJ2-5; D uncertain. The length of the CDR3 is 13 residues. V was pared by 5 bases and J by 4 bases, with 11 bases between. Germline V gene sequence: CDR1 SNHLY, CDR2 FYNNEI. The DNA for the CDR3 is TGTGCCAGCAGTCGGAGATGGAGAGAGACCCAGTACTTC. It encodes CASSRRWRETQYF.

The rearrangement joins TRBV18 to TRBJ2-5; 15 nucleotides line up with TRBD2. This CDR3 contains 20 residues. Germline CDR1 is KGHSH and CDR2 is LQKENI. V shed 2 bases and J 5 bases; nucleotides not matched to a gene: 15. The CDR3 sequence: CASSPAPGTSGRRIGETQYF. DNA for the CDR3: TGTGCCAGCTCACCAGCCCCCGGGACTAGCGGGAGGAGGATTGGGGAGACCCAGTACTTC. The complete variable domain, with remaining parts taken from reference TRBV18 and TRBJ2-5, reads NAGVMQNPRHLVRRRGQEARLRCSPMKGHSHVYWYRQLPEEGLKFMVYLQKENIIDESGMPKERFSAEFPKEGPSILRIQQVVRGDSAAYFCASSPAPGTSGRRIGETQYFGPGTRLLVL.

The chain combines TRBV6-2 or TRBV6-3 with TRBJ2-6; no clear D gene. The V end was cut by 5 bases, the J end by 2 bases, with 10 bases between. The V gene's germline CDR1 is MNHEY and CDR2 SVGEGT. The CDR3 contains 15 residues. CDR3 sequence (DNA): TGTGCCAGCAGTGCTTTCGGAGCTGGGGCCAACGTCCTGACTTTC. Translated: CASSAFGAGANVLTF.

This clone came up once. This chain links TRBV7-9 with TRBJ1-4; D gene uncertain. Germline V gives CDR1 SEHNR, CDR2 FQNEAQ (reference sequence). Trimming stripped 0 bases from V and 7 bases from J, with 12 bases between. This CDR3 is built from 15 residues. CDR3 amino acids: CASSLAGGSVEKLFF. For the CDR3, the DNA is TGTGCCAGCAGCTTAGCCGGAGGATCGGTTGAAAAACTGTTTTTT.

This clone appeared a few times. The chain has TRBV6-5 and TRBJ2-7, with a possible D match to TRBD2 (6 bases). This CDR3 is 15 amino acids long. The germline V and J ends were trimmed by 2 bases and 2 bases, with 13 bases remaining between them. Germline V gene sequence: CDR1 MNHEY, CDR2 SVGAGI. CDR3 bases: TGTGCCAGCAGTTACCGCCGGGACTCAACCTACGAGCAGTACTTC. Its translation: CASSYRRDSTYEQYF.

Regarding this clone: The same CDR3 can be traced to other DNA sequences in this sample. The genes are TRBV28 and TRBJ2-7, with D possibly matching TRBD1 (5 bases). The V end lost 2 bases, the J end lost 1 base, and 9 bases lay between the germline ends. The length of the CDR3 is 14 residues. Germline CDR1 is MDHEN and CDR2 is SYDVKM. Written as DNA, the CDR3 is TGTGCCAGCAGTTTACAGGGATCGTCCTACGAGCAGTACTTC. Translating gives CASSLQGSSYEQYF.

V usage is TRBV18 and J usage is TRBJ2-2; D unclear. With 0 bases removed from V and 6 bases from J, the gap between germline ends came to 8 bases. The germline CDR1 and CDR2 sequences are KGHSH and LQKENI. This CDR3 contains 14 residues. CDR3 sequence (DNA): TGTGCCAGCTCACCACCTTCGGTACCCGGGGAGCTGTTTTTT. This translates into CASSPPSVPGELFF. Looking up the rest from reference TRBV18 and TRBJ2-2 gives the full variable domain: NAGVMQNPRHLVRRRGQEARLRCSPMKGHSHVYWYRQLPEEGLKFMVYLQKENIIDESGMPKERFSAEFPKEGPSILRIQQVVRGDSAAYFCASSPPSVPGELFFGEGSRLTVL.

The rearrangement uses TRBV9 and TRBJ2-1, with D tentatively TRBD2 (6 bases). V was pared by 0 bases and J by 6 bases, with 19 bases between. Germline CDR1 is SGDLS and CDR2 is YYNGEE. CDR3 length: 17 residues. CDR3 bases: TGTGCCAGCAGCGTAGTCGGTAGCGGAGAAAGTCTCAATGAGCAGTTCTTC. Translated, it gives CASSVVGSGESLNEQFF.

The chain is built from TRBV6-1 and TRBJ1-5; unclear D gene. Germline V gene data show CDR1 as MNHNS and CDR2 as SASEGT. Trimming left V 1 base short and J 4 bases short, with 5 bases between. The CDR3 contains 13 residues. The CDR3 coding sequence is TGTGCCAGCAGTGAAGACAGAAATCAGCCCCAGCATTTT. Translating it yields CASSEDRNQPQHF.

This clone has more than one count but fewer than ten. This rearrangement joins TRBV27 to TRBJ1-3; the D gene is possibly TRBD1 (5 bases). Trimming took 0 bases from V and 1 from J, leaving 7 bases between them. Per the germline V gene, CDR1 is MNHEY and CDR2 is SMNVEV (reference sequence). This CDR3 has 15 amino acids. The CDR3 DNA is TGTGCCAGCAGTTTATCAGGGGCTTCTGGAAACACCATATATTTT. Amino acids: CASSLSGASGNTIYF.

The rearrangement uses TRBV6-4 and TRBJ2-7; no reliable D call. V shed 5 bases and J shed 5 bases, with 13 bases lying between them. The CDR3 is made up of 13 amino acids. Germline V gives CDR1 MRHNA, CDR2 SNTAGT. CDR3 loop: CASSCGSMDEQYF. For the CDR3, the DNA is TGTGCCAGCAGTTGTGGTAGCATGGACGAGCAGTACTTC.

The V call is TRBV18, the J call TRBJ1-2; 9 bases agree with TRBD1. The junction had 0 bases not matched to a gene; V was cut back by 4 bases and J by 3 bases. The CDR3 spans 13 residues. Germline-derived CDR1 and CDR2 are KGHSH and LQKENI. CDR3 in amino acids: CASSRDRDYGYTF. Here the CDR3 DNA reads TGTGCCAGCTCACGGGACAGGGACTATGGCTACACCTTC.

This rearrangement joins TRBV11-2 to TRBJ2-7; tentatively, D is TRBD2 (6 bases). With 0 bases removed from V and 3 bases from J, the gap between germline ends came to 12 bases. This CDR3 has 15 residues. Germline assignment: CDR1 SGHAT and CDR2 FQNNGV. CDR3 DNA sequence: TGTGCCAGCAGCTTAGAGGGGGGAGGACTCTACGAGCAGTACTTC. Amino acid sequence: CASSLEGGGLYEQYF. Filled out from reference TRBV11-2 and TRBJ2-7, the complete variable domain reads EAGVAQSPRYKIIEKRQSVAFWCNPISGHATLYWYQQILGQGPKLLIQFQNNGVVDDSQLPKDRFSAERLKGVDSTLKIQPAKLEDSAVYLCASSLEGGGLYEQYFGPGTRLTVT.

The chain employs TRBV19 and TRBJ2-7, with TRBD1 identical over 7 bases. The V and J ends lost 6 bases and 0 bases, in that order; junction bases with no gene match: 5. Germline CDR1 is LNHDA and CDR2 is SQIVND (reference sequence). The CDR3 totals 14 residues. CDR3 bases: TGTGCCAGTAGCCGGGACAGTGACTCCTACGAGCAGTACTTC. Its protein product is CASSRDSDSYEQYF.

This rearrangement joins TRBV5-4 to TRBJ2-1, with 9 bases matching TRBD2. J gave up 12 bases and V 2 bases, and 0 bases lay outside the gene matches. CDR1 and CDR2 (germline): SGHNT, YYREEE (reference sequence). The CDR3 sequence is 11 residues long. The CDR3 loop is CASSLAGGQFF. The CDR3 DNA sequence: TGTGCCAGCAGCTTAGCGGGAGGGCAGTTCTTC. Filled out from reference TRBV5-4 and TRBJ2-1, the complete variable domain reads ETGVTQSPTHLIKTRGQQVTLRCSSQSGHNTVSWYQQALGQGPQFIFQYYREEENGRGNFPPRFSGLQFPNYSSELNVNALELDDSALYLCASSLAGGQFFGPGTRLTVL.

In the case of this clone: The same CDR3 can be traced to other DNA sequences in this sample. The genes are TRBV15 and TRBJ1-1; 12 bases agree with TRBD1. The CDR3 contains 17 residues. Germline V gives CDR1 LNHNV, CDR2 YYDKDF (reference sequence). The V gene end was trimmed by 0 bases and the J gene end by 5 bases; junction bases not matched to a gene: 7. The CDR3 nucleotides are TGTGCCACCAGCAGAGAAGGGACAGGGGGCAGGAGAACTGAAGCTTTCTTT. This codes for CATSREGTGGRRTEAFF.

The chain uses TRBV5-4 and TRBJ2-7, with 10 nucleotides matching TRBD2. The CDR3 loop spans 15 amino acids. The germline V gene has CDR1 SGHNT and CDR2 YYREEE (reference sequence). Trimming removed 2 bases from V and 0 bases from J; junction bases left unmatched: 2. This chain's CDR3 is CASSLAGGSSYEQYF. The CDR3 DNA sequence: TGTGCCAGCAGCTTAGCGGGAGGGAGCTCCTACGAGCAGTACTTC.

The gene calls are TRBV28 and TRBJ2-7, with 8 bases fitting TRBD1. Trimming took 6 bases from V and 2 from J; bases not matched to a gene: 9. The CDR3 is made up of 15 amino acids. Germline V gene data show CDR1 as MDHEN and CDR2 as SYDVKM. As DNA, the CDR3 is TGTGCCAGCAGAGCCCCCGGGACAGGCCCCTACGAGCAGTACTTC. Translated: CASRAPGTGPYEQYF.

The chain is built from TRBV6-1 and TRBJ2-3, with 16 bases aligning to TRBD2. The CDR3 has 16 residues. With V trimmed by 3 bases and J by 8 bases, 5 bases remained unmatched. The germline CDR1 and CDR2 sequences are MNHNS and SASEGT. CDR3 sequence: CASSDTGLAGGGTQYF. The CDR3 DNA reads as TGTGCCAGCAGTGATACGGGACTAGCGGGAGGGGGTACGCAGTATTTT.

This chain joins TRBV12-3 or TRBV12-4 and TRBJ2-5; 7 bases align to TRBD1. The CDR3 is made up of 13 amino acids. The ends lost 6 bases at V and 4 bases at J; junction bases unmatched: 5. DNA for the CDR3: TGTGCCAGCAGCTACAGGGGCGCAGAGACCCAGTACTTC. Translating gives CASSYRGAETQYF.

The rearrangement links TRBV9 to TRBJ2-3, with 12 positions matching TRBD2. Germline lookup yields CDR1 SGDLS and CDR2 YYNGEE. The CDR3 runs to 14 residues. After removal of 4 bases from V and 6 bases from J, the junction contained 3 bases not matched to a gene. The CDR3: CASSPLAGGDTQYF. In DNA form, the CDR3 reads TGTGCCAGCAGCCCACTAGCGGGAGGCGATACGCAGTATTTT. Together with reference TRBV9 and TRBJ2-3, the CDR3 gives the full variable domain: DSGVTQTPKHLITATGQRVTLRCSPRSGDLSVYWYQQSLDQGLQFLIQYYNGEERAKGNILERFSAQQFPDLHSELNLSSLELGDSALYFCASSPLAGGDTQYFGPGTRLTVL.

The table lists this clone with a few counts. V usage is TRBV6-1 and J usage is TRBJ1-5, with 8 bases lining up with TRBD1. V shed 2 bases and J 0 bases; nucleotides not matched to a gene: 6. Germline V CDR1 and CDR2: MNHNS, SASEGT. The CDR3 is 17 amino acids. CDR3 sequence (DNA): TGTGCCAGCAGTGAATATTGGACAGGGAATAGCAATCAGCCCCAGCATTTT. Amino acid sequence: CASSEYWTGNSNQPQHF.

The gene calls are TRBV9 and TRBJ1-2, with D tentatively TRBD1 (5 bases). The germline CDR1 and CDR2 sequences are SGDLS and YYNGEE. The CDR3 runs to 15 residues. Trimming left V 0 bases short and J 0 bases short, with 9 bases between. Here the CDR3 DNA reads TGTGCCAGCAGCGTAGATACAGGCACTAACTATGGCTACACCTTC. This translates into CASSVDTGTNYGYTF.